This TCR beta chain was sequenced in a study of CD8+CD57+ T cells in acquired aplastic anemia. Study details: Sorted CD4+ plus CD8+ cells gave DNA averaging roughly 3 ug.

This clonotype was found many times. Its antigen remains unidentified. Study observations and caveats: The number of CD8+ CDR3 sequences shared by patients and controls was twenty-nine.

The TCR beta profiling, which covered VDJ combination and CDR3 sequence, was carried out using genomic DNA as the template. TCRdb ran MiXCR on the reads and lists one entry per CDR3 protein. This sample has 180,000 or so distinct CDR3 sequences, with 50% to 65% found just once. CD8+CD57+ cell expansion had been shown by flow cytometry in patients chosen for sequencing. Patients uniformly had severe acquired aplastic anemia. All patients were therapy-naive when blood was sampled. Trimming cost V 8 bases and J 5 bases, with 9 bases left between them. The CDR3 spans 11 residues. Germline loops: CDR1 MGHDK, CDR2 SYGVNS.

The chain couples TRBV25-1 to TRBJ2-5; D is uncertain. Sequencing input: sorted CD4+, CD8+, or CD8+CD57+ T cells (not recorded which) from PBMCs. The TCR sequence derives from a human donor with aplastic anemia. This CDR3 reads CASGFRETQYF. CDR3 nucleotide sequence: TGTGCCAGCGGGTTTCGGGAGACCCAGTACTTC.